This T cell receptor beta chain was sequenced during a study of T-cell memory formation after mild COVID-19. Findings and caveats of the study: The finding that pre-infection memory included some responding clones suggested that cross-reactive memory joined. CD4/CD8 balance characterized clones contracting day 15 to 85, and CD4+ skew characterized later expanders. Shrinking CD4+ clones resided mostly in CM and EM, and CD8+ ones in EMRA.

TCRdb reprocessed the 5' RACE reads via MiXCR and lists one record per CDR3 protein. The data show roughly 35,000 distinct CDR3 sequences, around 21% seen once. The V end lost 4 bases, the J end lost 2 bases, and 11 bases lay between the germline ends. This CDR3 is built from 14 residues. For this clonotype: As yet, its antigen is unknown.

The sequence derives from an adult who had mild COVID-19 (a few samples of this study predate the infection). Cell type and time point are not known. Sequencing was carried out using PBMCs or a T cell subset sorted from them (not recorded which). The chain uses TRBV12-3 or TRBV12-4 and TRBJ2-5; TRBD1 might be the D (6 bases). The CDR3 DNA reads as TGTGCCAGCAGTTCCTGGACAGAGCAAGAGACCCAGTACTTC. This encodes CASSSWTEQETQYF.